A single sample gave rise to the 25 T cell receptor beta chains below, sequenced in a study of blood T cell repertoires in COVID-19. Clones were read by immunoSEQ multiplex PCR, and TCRdb kept only the in-frame ones, dropping some. Of tens of thousands of clones in the sample, 60% to 85% were seen once. Input material: peripheral blood. The receptors stem from a woman aged 65 to 85 with active or convalescent COVID-19.

The chain employs TRBV7-2 and TRBJ2-3; D remains ambiguous. Germline CDR1 and CDR2: SGHTA and FQGNSA. V lost 5 bases and J 6 bases, leaving 12 bases between the germline ends. The CDR3 loop spans 13 amino acids. CDR3 in DNA: TGTGCCAGCAGCCCACAGTCGTCTGATACGCAGTATTTT. Translating it yields CASSPQSSDTQYF.

This chain links TRBV5-1 with TRBJ1-4; D possibly corresponds to TRBD1 (6 bases). Per the germline V gene, CDR1 is SGHRS and CDR2 is YFSETQ. Trimming left V 4 bases short and J 3 bases short, with 19 bases between. This CDR3 contains 17 residues. CDR3 sequence reads: CASSASYSGAANEKLFF. For the CDR3, the DNA is TGCGCCAGCAGCGCTTCCTATTCAGGGGCGGCTAATGAAAAACTGTTTTTT. Full variable domain (outside the CDR3, taken from reference TRBV5-1 and TRBJ1-4): KAGVTQTPRYLIKTRGQQVTLSCSPISGHRSVSWYQQTPGQGLQFLFEYFSETQRNKGNFPGRFSGRQFSNSRSEMNVSTLELGDSALYLCASSASYSGAANEKLFFGSGTQLSVL.

V usage is TRBV7-8 and J usage is TRBJ2-3, with TRBD2 identical over 7 bases. With V trimmed by 1 base and J by 0 bases, 4 bases remained unmatched. CDR1 is SGHVS and CDR2 is FQNEAQ in the germline V gene. CDR3 size: 16 residues. The CDR3 here is CASSLVSGASTDTQYF. DNA of the CDR3: TGTGCCAGCAGCTTAGTGAGCGGGGCCAGCACAGATACGCAGTATTTT.

The chain combines TRBV27 with TRBJ2-2, with 8 nucleotides matching TRBD2. Germline CDR1 reads MNHEY; CDR2 reads SMNVEV (reference sequence). The CDR3 totals 16 residues. V lost 6 bases, J lost 1 base, and 7 bases stayed unmatched. The CDR3 bases are TGTGCCAGCAGCAGAAGCGGGGGAAGGAACACCGGGGAGCTGTTTTTT. It specifies CASSRSGGRNTGELFF.

The chain combines TRBV6-6 with TRBJ2-3, with TRBD1 matching 12 bases. The CDR3 has 15 amino acids. Trimming removed 6 bases from V and 4 bases from J; junction bases left unmatched: 5. Per germline, CDR1 MNHNY and CDR2 SVGAGI (reference sequence). CDR3 loop: CASRGDRGLSDTQYF. CDR3 DNA: TGTGCCAGCAGGGGGGACAGGGGGCTGTCAGATACGCAGTATTTT.

As DNA, the CDR3 is TGTGCCAGCTCACCTCTGGGCAGGGCCGAGACCCAGTACTTC. It is translated as CASSPLGRAETQYF. V and J are TRBV18 and TRBJ2-5; maybe TRBD1 (5 bases). The length of the CDR3 is 14 residues. Germline V gene lookup returns CDR1 KGHSH and CDR2 LQKENI. Trimming removed 3 bases from V and 5 bases from J, with 13 bases in between.

The count of this clone is one. V usage is TRBV7-9 and J usage is TRBJ2-1, with a tentative D call TRBD1 (6 bases). Germline CDR1 and CDR2: SEHNR and FQNEAQ (reference sequence). The CDR3 is 16 residues long. Trimming left V 3 bases short and J 5 bases short, with 17 bases between. The CDR3 bases are TGTGCCAGCAGCTTTAGGGGGACACTTTCAAACAATGAGCAGTTCTTC. It specifies CASSFRGTLSNNEQFF.

The chain has TRBV4-3 and TRBJ2-7; weak D call: TRBD2 (5 bases). This CDR3 comprises 14 residues. Trimming cost V 0 bases and J 7 bases, with 13 bases left between them. Germline V gene sequence: CDR1 LGHNA, CDR2 YSLEER. The CDR3 DNA reads TGCGCCAGCAGCCAAGATCGAGTACCGGGGGAGCAGTACTTC. It codes for CASSQDRVPGEQYF.

Sample share makes this clone medium-sized. This chain joins TRBV4-1 and TRBJ2-3, with TRBD2 identical over 14 bases. The CDR3 spans 18 residues. Germline values: CDR1 MGHRA, CDR2 YSYEKL. The V segment lost 8 bases and the J segment 0 bases; nucleotides outside the gene matches: 10. CDR3 sequence reads: CASSPGLAGVGSTDTQYF. The DNA of the CDR3 is TGCGCCAGCTCCCCGGGACTAGCGGGAGTTGGTAGCACAGATACGCAGTATTTT.

In its sample, this clone was seen a few times. This chain uses TRBV2 with TRBJ1-2; D gene unclear. Germline loops: CDR1 SNHLY, CDR2 FYNNEI. This CDR3 spans 14 amino acids. V lost 6 bases and J lost 4, with 15 bases in between. The CDR3 protein is CASRRSEGPYGYTF. The CDR3 nucleotides read TGTGCCAGCAGACGGTCTGAGGGTCCCTATGGCTACACCTTC.

The rearrangement links TRBV27 to TRBJ2-7, with 10 bases identical to TRBD2. V lost 4 bases, J lost 3 bases, and 12 bases stayed unmatched. The CDR3 runs 17 residues. Germline CDR1 MNHEY, CDR2 SMNVEV (reference sequence). CDR3 sequence: CASSWSSASGRIYEQYF. Written as DNA, the CDR3 is TGTGCCAGCAGTTGGTCAAGCGCTAGCGGGAGAATCTACGAGCAGTACTTC.

The chain couples TRBV11-2 to TRBJ2-5; tentative D call: TRBD1 (6 bases). CDR1 and CDR2 (germline): SGHAT, FQNNGV. CDR3 length: 16 residues. With 4 bases removed from V and 6 bases from J, the gap between germline ends came to 21 bases. CDR3 region: CASSSRTVQAYKTQYF. DNA for the CDR3: TGTGCCAGCAGCTCCCGGACAGTCCAGGCGTATAAGACCCAGTACTTC.

As to this clone: Additional DNA sequences in this sample encode the identical CDR3. The gene calls are TRBV7-9 and TRBJ2-1; the match to TRBD1 covers 8 bases. Looked up from germline, CDR1 is SEHNR and CDR2 is FQNEAQ (reference sequence). The trim removed 5 bases at V and 9 bases at J, leaving 12 bases unmatched. This CDR3 is built from 15 residues. CDR3 loop: CASSPRQGMLREQFF. The CDR3, as DNA: TGTGCCAGCAGCCCCCGACAGGGGATGCTTCGTGAGCAGTTCTTC.

This chain joins TRBV7-6 and TRBJ1-1; 7 bases map to TRBD1. Germline loops: CDR1 SGHVS, CDR2 FNYEAQ. The CDR3 spans 15 residues. With V trimmed by 1 base and J by 3 bases, 5 bases remained unmatched. Here the CDR3 DNA reads TGTGCCAGCAGCTTAGGGACAGGCAGGTACACTGAAGCTTTCTTT. Encoded protein: CASSLGTGRYTEAFF.

The chain combines TRBV4-1 with TRBJ1-6; D call uncertain. The CDR3 sequence is 15 residues long. V lost 1 base and J 8 bases, leaving 12 bases between the germline ends. Looked up from germline, CDR1 is MGHRA and CDR2 is YSYEKL. The CDR3 loop reads CASSQVEGRDSPLHF. CDR3 bases: TGCGCCAGCAGCCAAGTCGAGGGAAGGGATTCACCCCTCCACTTT.

This clone was observed a handful of times. The chain links TRBV7-8 to TRBJ1-2, with 9 bases identical to TRBD1. The junction had 5 bases not matched to a gene; V was cut back by 0 bases and J by 3 bases. CDR1 is SGHVS, CDR2 FQNEAQ, per germline. The CDR3 is made up of 16 amino acids. The CDR3 DNA reads TGTGCCAGCAGCTTAGCCCGGGACAGGGCGGACTATGGCTACACCTTC. It codes for CASSLARDRADYGYTF.

This clone was seen a few times. V is TRBV4-1 and J is TRBJ2-7, with D tentatively TRBD2 (5 bases). The germline V gene encodes CDR1 MGHRA and CDR2 YSYEKL. The V end lost 0 bases, the J end lost 4 bases, and 13 bases lay between the germline ends. The CDR3 has 15 residues. CDR3 amino acids: CASSQDFGIKYEQYF. The CDR3 DNA sequence: TGCGCCAGCAGCCAAGATTTCGGGATCAAGTACGAGCAGTACTTC.

This clone was seen once. The V call is TRBV18, the J call TRBJ1-4, with a weak D call TRBD1 (6 bases). This CDR3 has 15 amino acids. The germline gives CDR1 KGHSH, CDR2 LQKENI. Trimming pared 3 bases from V and 4 bases from J, leaving 12 bases between. The CDR3 sequence: CASSPGQNNNEKLFF. The CDR3, as DNA: TGTGCCAGCTCACCCGGACAGAACAATAATGAAAAACTGTTTTTT.

In this sample, this clone turned up a few times. V is TRBV6-5 and J is TRBJ2-7; 11 nucleotides align to TRBD2. Germline assignment: CDR1 MNHEY and CDR2 SVGAGI. Losses at the gene ends were 5 bases for V and 3 bases for J; bases not matched to a gene: 6. The CDR3 sequence is 15 residues long. CDR3 sequence: CASSNPGLAVYEQYF. The CDR3 DNA follows: TGTGCCAGCAGTAACCCGGGACTAGCGGTCTACGAGCAGTACTTC.

Only one count was recorded for this clone. The chain employs TRBV7-8 and TRBJ2-7; 8 bases match TRBD2. The CDR3 is 15 residues long. Germline V gene data show CDR1 as SGHVS and CDR2 as FQNEAQ. The V and J ends lost 7 bases and 5 bases, in that order; junction bases with no gene match: 13. The CDR3 region has the DNA TGTGCCAGCACCTCCTTACCATACGGGGGGGACGAGCAGTACTTC. It encodes CASTSLPYGGDEQYF. The whole variable domain, filled in from reference TRBV7-8 and TRBJ2-7, reads GAGVSQSPRYKVAKRGQDVALRCDPISGHVSLFWYQQALGQGPEFLTYFQNEAQLDKSGLPSDRFFAERPEGSVSTLKIQRTQQEDSAVYLCASTSLPYGGDEQYFGPGTRLTVT.

The rearrangement uses TRBV15 and TRBJ1-4, with 10 nucleotides matching TRBD1. The CDR3 has 16 residues. Looked up from germline, CDR1 is LNHNV and CDR2 is YYDKDF (reference sequence). The J segment lost 3 bases and the V segment lost 1 base, leaving 2 bases of the junction unmatched. CDR3 coding DNA: TGTGCCACCAGCAGAGGAGACAGGGGGCCTAATGAAAAACTGTTTTTT. Amino acid sequence: CATSRGDRGPNEKLFF. Using reference TRBV15 and TRBJ1-4 for the parts outside the CDR3, the full variable domain is DAMVIQNPRYQVTQFGKPVTLSCSQTLNHNVMYWYQQKSSQAPKLLFHYYDKDFNNEADTPDNFQSRRPNTSFCFLDIRSPGLGDTAMYLCATSRGDRGPNEKLFFGSGTQLSVL.

This clone was recorded a few times. V and J are TRBV13 and TRBJ1-2, with D tentatively TRBD1 (5 bases). The V and J ends lost 8 bases and 2 bases respectively, with 15 bases between them. The CDR3 is 14 residues long. Looked up from germline, CDR1 is PRHDT and CDR2 is FYEKMQ (reference sequence). CDR3 in amino acids: CASSRGSQNYGYTF. The CDR3 nucleotides read TGTGCCAGCTCGCGGGGGTCGCAGAACTATGGCTACACCTTC.

This clone was seen more than once but under ten times. The chain is built from TRBV19 and TRBJ2-7; 12 positions match TRBD1. CDR1 is LNHDA and CDR2 is SQIVND in the germline V gene (reference sequence). The V gene end was trimmed by 4 bases and the J gene end by 11 bases; junction bases not matched to a gene: 6. The CDR3 is made up of 13 amino acids. CDR3 nucleotide sequence: TGTGCCAGTAGTAGTAGGGACAGGGGGCAGAAGTACTTC. As protein: CASSSRDRGQKYF.

This chain uses TRBV7-2 with TRBJ2-1, with 13 bases fitting TRBD2. After removal of 5 bases from V and 5 bases from J, the junction contained 9 bases not matched to a gene. CDR3 length: 17 residues. Germline CDR1 reads SGHTA; CDR2 reads FQGNSA. CDR3 loop: CASSENRLAGGNNEQFF. The CDR3 DNA is TGTGCCAGCAGCGAAAATCGACTAGCGGGAGGCAACAATGAGCAGTTCTTC.

This chain links TRBV7-6 with TRBJ1-3; D may be TRBD1 (6 bases). The germline gives CDR1 SGHVS, CDR2 FNYEAQ. This CDR3 spans 16 amino acids. V gave up 1 base and J gave up 1 base, with 11 bases separating them. Here the CDR3 reads CASSLGGRGSGNTIYF. As DNA, the CDR3 is TGTGCCAGCAGCTTAGGTGGCAGGGGATCTGGAAACACCATATATTTT.